In this sample, the clone carrying this T cell receptor beta chain turned up a few times. CDR3 length: 13 residues. V dropped 6 bases and J dropped 6 bases, with 18 bases sitting between them. Germline values: CDR1 SQVTM, CDR2 ANQGSEA. This sample is part of a study of human T cells and chemical hapten exposure. TCRdb recomputed calls from the RACE reads with MiXCR, one row per CDR3 protein. The sample includes about 54,000 distinct CDR3 sequences, around 9.4% seen only once; the top ten take more than 1.5%. The time point was: patch test 2, 6 weeks after DPC sensitization. Documented treatment: therapeutic diphenylcyclopropenone sensitization with weekly scalp DPC.

The sample was whole blood, taken in connection with sensitization to the hapten diphenylcyclopropenone (DPC). The V call is TRBV29-1, the J call TRBJ2-7; D not certain. The receptor comes from a woman aged 45-65 years with alopecia areata. Some clones in this sample may be carry-over from other donors' samples. The DNA of the CDR3 is TGCAGCGTGGAAAATGGGCCGGCCCGCGAGCAGTACTTC. This sequence encodes CSVENGPAREQYF.